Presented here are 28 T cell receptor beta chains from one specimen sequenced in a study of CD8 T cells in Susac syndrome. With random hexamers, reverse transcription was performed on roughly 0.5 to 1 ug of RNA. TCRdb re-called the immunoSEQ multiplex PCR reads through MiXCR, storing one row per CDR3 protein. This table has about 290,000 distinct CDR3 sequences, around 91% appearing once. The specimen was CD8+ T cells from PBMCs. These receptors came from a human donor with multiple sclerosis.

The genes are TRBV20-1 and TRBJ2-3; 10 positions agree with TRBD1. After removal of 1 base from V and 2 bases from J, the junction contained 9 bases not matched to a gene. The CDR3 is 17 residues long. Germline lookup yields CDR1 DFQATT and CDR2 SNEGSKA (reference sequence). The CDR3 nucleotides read TGCAGTGCTAGAGCCCGGGACAGGGGCCTTGTCACAGATACGCAGTATTTT. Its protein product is CSARARDRGLVTDTQYF.

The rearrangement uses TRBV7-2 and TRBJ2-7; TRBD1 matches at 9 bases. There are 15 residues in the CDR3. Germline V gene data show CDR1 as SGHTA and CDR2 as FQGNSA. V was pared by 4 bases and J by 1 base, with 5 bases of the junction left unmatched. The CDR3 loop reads CASSSGTGPSYEQYF. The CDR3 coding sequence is TGTGCCAGCAGCTCCGGGACAGGGCCTTCCTACGAGCAGTACTTC. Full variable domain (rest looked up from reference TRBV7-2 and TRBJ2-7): GAGVSQSPSNKVTEKGKDVELRCDPISGHTALYWYRQSLGQGLEFLIYFQGNSAPDKSGLPSDRFSAERTGGSVSTLTIQRTQQEDSAVYLCASSSGTGPSYEQYFGPGTRLTVT.

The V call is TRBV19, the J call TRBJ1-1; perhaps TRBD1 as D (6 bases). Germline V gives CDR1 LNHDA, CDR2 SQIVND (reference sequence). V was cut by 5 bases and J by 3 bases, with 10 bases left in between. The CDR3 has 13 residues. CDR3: CASSPTGHTEAFF. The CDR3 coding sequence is TGTGCCAGTAGTCCAACAGGGCACACTGAAGCTTTCTTT.

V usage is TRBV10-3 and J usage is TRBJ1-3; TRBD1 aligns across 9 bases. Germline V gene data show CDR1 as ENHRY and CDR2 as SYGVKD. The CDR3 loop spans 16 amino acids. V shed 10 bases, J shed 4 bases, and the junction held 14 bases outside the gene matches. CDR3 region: CASGFPWTGDGNTIYF. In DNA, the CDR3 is TGTGCCAGCGGCTTTCCCTGGACAGGGGACGGAAACACCATATATTTT.

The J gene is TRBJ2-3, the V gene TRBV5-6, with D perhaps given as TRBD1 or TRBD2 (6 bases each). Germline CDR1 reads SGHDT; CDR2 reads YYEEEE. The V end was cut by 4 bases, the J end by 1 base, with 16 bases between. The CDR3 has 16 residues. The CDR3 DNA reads TGTGCCAGCAGCCTCCCGGTGGGGGGCGGCACAGATACGCAGTATTTT. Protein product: CASSLPVGGGTDTQYF.

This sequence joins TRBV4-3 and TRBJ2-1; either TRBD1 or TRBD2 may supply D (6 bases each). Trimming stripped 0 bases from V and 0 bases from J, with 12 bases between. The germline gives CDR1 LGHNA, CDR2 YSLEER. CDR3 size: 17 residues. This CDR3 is CASSQDDWGASYNEQFF. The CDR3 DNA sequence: TGCGCCAGCAGCCAAGATGACTGGGGGGCCTCCTACAATGAGCAGTTCTTC.

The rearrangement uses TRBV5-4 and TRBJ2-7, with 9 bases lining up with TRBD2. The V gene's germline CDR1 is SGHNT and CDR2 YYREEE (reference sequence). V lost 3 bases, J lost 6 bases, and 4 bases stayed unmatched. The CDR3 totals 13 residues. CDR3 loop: CASSSGTSPEQYF. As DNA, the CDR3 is TGTGCCAGCAGCTCGGGGACTAGCCCCGAGCAGTACTTC. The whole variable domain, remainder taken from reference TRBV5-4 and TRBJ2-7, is ETGVTQSPTHLIKTRGQQVTLRCSSQSGHNTVSWYQQALGQGPQFIFQYYREEENGRGNFPPRFSGLQFPNYSSELNVNALELDDSALYLCASSSGTSPEQYFGPGTRLTVT.

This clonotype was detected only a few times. For the CDR3, the DNA is TGTGCCAGCAGCTGGTCCCGAAATAGACAACCGGGGAGGAATGTAACAGATACGCAGTATTTT. Encoded protein: CASSWSRNRQPGRNVTDTQYF. The genes are TRBV7-9 and TRBJ2-3, with D tentatively TRBD2 (6 bases). Germline V gene lookup returns CDR1 SEHNR and CDR2 FQNEAQ (reference sequence). The CDR3 extends over 21 amino acids. V shed 4 bases and J shed 3 bases, with 32 bases lying between them.

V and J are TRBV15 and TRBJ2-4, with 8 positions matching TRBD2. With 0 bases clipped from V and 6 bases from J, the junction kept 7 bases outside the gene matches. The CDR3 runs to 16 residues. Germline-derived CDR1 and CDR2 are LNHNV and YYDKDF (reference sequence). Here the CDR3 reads CATSRDREGMGNIQYF. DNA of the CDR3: TGTGCCACCAGCAGAGATCGGGAGGGGATGGGAAACATTCAGTACTTC.

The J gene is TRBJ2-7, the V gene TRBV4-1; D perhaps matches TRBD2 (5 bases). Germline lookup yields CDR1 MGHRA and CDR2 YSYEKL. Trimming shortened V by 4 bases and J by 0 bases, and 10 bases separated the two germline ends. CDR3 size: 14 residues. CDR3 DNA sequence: TGCGCCAGCAGCCGTGCGGGTATCTCCTACGAGCAGTACTTC. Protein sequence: CASSRAGISYEQYF.

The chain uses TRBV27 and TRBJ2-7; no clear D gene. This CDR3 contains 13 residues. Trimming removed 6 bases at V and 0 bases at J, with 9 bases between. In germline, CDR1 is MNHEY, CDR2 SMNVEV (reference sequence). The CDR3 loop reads CASRRPGSYEQYF. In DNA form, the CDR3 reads TGTGCCAGCAGGAGACCCGGCTCCTACGAGCAGTACTTC.

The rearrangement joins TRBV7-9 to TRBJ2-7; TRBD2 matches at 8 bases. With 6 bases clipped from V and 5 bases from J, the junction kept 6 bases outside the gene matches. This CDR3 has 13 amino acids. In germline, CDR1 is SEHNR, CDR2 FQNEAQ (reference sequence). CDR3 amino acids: CASRGELADEQYF. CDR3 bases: TGTGCCAGCAGAGGGGAACTAGCGGACGAGCAGTACTTC.

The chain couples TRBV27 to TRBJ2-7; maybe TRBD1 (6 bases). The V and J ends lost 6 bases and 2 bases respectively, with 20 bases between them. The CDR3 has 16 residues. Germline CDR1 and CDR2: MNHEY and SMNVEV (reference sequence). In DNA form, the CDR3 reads TGTGCCAGCAGGGGCAGGGGCCTTAGTCGGGCCTACGAGCAGTACTTC. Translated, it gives CASRGRGLSRAYEQYF.

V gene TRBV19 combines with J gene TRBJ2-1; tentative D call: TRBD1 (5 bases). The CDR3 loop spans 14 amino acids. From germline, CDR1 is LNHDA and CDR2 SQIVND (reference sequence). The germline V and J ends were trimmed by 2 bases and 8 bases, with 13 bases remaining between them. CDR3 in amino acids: CASSIRQGSDEQFF. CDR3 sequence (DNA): TGTGCCAGTAGTATAAGGCAGGGTAGTGATGAGCAGTTCTTC. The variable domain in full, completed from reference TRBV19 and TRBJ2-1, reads DGGITQSPKYLFRKEGQNVTLSCEQNLNHDAMYWYRQDPGQGLRLIYYSQIVNDFQKGDIAEGYSVSREKKESFPLTVTSAQKNPTAFYLCASSIRQGSDEQFFGPGTRLTVL.

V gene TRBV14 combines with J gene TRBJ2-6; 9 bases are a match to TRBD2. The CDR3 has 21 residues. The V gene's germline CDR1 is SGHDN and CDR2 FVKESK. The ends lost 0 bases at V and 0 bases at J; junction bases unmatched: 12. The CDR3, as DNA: TGTGCCAGCAGCCAAGAAAGAGTGCGTCTAGCGGGGACCTCTGGGGCCAACGTCCTGACTTTC. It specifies CASSQERVRLAGTSGANVLTF.

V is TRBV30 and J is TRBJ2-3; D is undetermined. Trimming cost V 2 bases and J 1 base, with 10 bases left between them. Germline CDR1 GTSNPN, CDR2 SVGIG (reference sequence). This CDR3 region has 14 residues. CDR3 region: CAWSQTSRTDTQYF. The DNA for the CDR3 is TGTGCCTGGAGTCAGACAAGTCGCACAGATACGCAGTATTTT.

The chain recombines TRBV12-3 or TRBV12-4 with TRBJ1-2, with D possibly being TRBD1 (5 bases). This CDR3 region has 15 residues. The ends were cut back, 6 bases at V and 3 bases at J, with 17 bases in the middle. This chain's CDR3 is CASSSLIRGDYGYTF. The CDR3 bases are TGTGCCAGCAGCTCCCTTATAAGGGGTGACTATGGCTACACCTTC.

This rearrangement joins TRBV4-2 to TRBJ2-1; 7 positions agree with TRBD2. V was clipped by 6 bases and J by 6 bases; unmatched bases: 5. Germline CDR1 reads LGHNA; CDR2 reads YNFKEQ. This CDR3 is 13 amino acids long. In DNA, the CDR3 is TGTGCCAGCAGGACCGGGACTACCAATGAGCAGTTCTTC. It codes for CASRTGTTNEQFF.

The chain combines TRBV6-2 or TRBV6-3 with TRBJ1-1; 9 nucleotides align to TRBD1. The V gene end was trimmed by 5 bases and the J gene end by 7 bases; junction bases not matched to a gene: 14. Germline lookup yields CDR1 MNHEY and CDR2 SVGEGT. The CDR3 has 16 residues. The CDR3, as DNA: TGTGCCAGCAGTACAAGCGGGACAGGGATGGAAAGTGAAGCTTTCTTT. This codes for CASSTSGTGMESEAFF.

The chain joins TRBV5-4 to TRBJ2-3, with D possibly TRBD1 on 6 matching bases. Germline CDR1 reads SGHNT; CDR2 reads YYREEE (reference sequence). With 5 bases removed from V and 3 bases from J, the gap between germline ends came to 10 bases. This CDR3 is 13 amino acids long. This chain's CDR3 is CASRVRGTDTQYF. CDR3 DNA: TGTGCCAGCAGAGTCAGGGGAACAGATACGCAGTATTTT.

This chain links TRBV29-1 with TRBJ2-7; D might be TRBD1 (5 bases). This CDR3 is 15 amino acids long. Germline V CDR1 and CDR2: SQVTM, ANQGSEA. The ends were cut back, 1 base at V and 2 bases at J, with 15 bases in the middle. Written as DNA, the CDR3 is TGCAGCGTTGAAGGGGGCAGTAGCCCACCCTACGAGCAGTACTTC. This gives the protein CSVEGGSSPPYEQYF.

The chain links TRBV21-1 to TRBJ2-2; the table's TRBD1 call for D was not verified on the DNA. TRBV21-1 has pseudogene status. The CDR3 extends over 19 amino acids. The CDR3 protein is CASSKPPGASVRNTGELFF. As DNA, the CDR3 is TGTGCCAGCAGCAAACCCCCGGGGGCATCGGTCAGAAACACCGGGGAGCTGTTTTTT.

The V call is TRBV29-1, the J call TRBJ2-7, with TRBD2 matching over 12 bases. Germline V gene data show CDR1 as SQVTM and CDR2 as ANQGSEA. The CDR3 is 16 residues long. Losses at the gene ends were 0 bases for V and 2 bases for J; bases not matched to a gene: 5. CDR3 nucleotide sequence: TGCAGCGTTGAAGAGCCTGGACTAGCGGGGACCTACGAGCAGTACTTC. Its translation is CSVEEPGLAGTYEQYF.

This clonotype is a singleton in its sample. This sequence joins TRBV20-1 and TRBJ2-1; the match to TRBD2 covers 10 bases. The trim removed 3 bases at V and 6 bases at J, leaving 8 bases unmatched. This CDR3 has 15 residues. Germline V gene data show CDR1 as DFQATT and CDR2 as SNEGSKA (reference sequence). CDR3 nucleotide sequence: TGCAGTGCTAGGGGGCTAGCGGGAGATCCCAATGAGCAGTTCTTC. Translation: CSARGLAGDPNEQFF.

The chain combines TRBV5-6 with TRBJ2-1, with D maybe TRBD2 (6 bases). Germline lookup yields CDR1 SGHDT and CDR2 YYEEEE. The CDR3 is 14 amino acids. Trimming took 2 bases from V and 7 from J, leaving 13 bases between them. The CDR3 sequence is CASSLYGGDNEQFF. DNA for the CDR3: TGTGCCAGCAGCTTATACGGAGGGGATAATGAGCAGTTCTTC.

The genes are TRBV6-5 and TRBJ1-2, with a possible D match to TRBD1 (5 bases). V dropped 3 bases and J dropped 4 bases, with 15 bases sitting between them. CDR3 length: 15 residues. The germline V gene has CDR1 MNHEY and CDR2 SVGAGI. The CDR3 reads CASSYSPGAVYGYTF. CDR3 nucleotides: TGTGCCAGCAGTTATTCCCCTGGGGCGGTCTATGGCTACACCTTC.

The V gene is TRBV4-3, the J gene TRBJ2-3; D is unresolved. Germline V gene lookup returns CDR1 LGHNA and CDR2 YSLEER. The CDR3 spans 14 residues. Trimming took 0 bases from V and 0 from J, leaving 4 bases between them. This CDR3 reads CASSQDPSTDTQYF. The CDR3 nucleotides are TGCGCCAGCAGCCAAGATCCTAGCACAGATACGCAGTATTTT.

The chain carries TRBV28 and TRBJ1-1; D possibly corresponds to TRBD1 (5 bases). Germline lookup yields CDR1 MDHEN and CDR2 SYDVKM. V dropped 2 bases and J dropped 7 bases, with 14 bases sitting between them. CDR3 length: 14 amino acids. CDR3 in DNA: TGTGCCAGCAGTTTAATGAACCGGGGGGGTGAAGCTTTCTTT. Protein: CASSLMNRGGEAFF.